This T cell receptor (beta chain) was retrieved from a study of blood T cell repertoires in COVID-19. Whole-study context: Sample material is recorded as cDNA or gDNA derived from T cells, B-cell-depleted T cells, or PBMCs.

As originally analysed: Quantification of nucleated cells was approximated via reference gene primer amplification. Using immunoSEQ multiplex PCR, the repertoire was profiled, and TCRdb retains in-frame clones only, with some absent. The D gene and trimming were derived from the DNA, and the V and J assignments and clone size from that table. The sample has 35,000 to 55,000 clones, over 80% seen once. The sequencing sample was made of peripheral blood. This clonotype was obtained from a human donor in a cohort sampled during active COVID-19.

CDR3 region: CASSQSGTGPYNEQFF. The CDR3 nucleotides read TGTGCCAGCAGCCAATCCGGGACAGGGCCCTACAATGAGCAGTTCTTC. The chain employs TRBV4-2 and TRBJ2-1; 9 bases line up with TRBD1. The germline CDR1 and CDR2 sequences are LGHNA and YNFKEQ. CDR3 size: 16 residues. After removal of 2 bases from V and 2 bases from J, the junction contained 4 bases not matched to a gene.